Listed below are T cell receptor beta chains from one sample, sequenced in a study of blood T cell repertoires in COVID-19. The method was immunoSEQ multiplex PCR; TCRdb's version includes in-frame clones alone and lacks a portion of them. The sample contains about 250,000 clones, 75% to 90% of which appear only once. Sequencing input: PBMCs or T cells enriched from blood (not recorded which). These receptors came from a young woman who had recovered from COVID-19. CDR3s include the opening cysteine and the closing phenylalanine or tryptophan. A D gene is named only where the DNA matches it firmly. Rows may omit the clone size; those that give it use once, few, many or a size class.

abundance | j_gene | v_gene | d_gene | CDR3nt | CDR3aa
. | TRBJ2-7 | TRBV19 | TRBD2 | TGTGCCAGTAGTATAGAAAGCGGGGGGGCCTACGAGCAGTACTTC | CASSIESGGAYEQYF
. | TRBJ1-1 | TRBV7-9 | . | TGTGCCAGCAGTTGGTCGGGAAACACTGAAGCTTTCTTT | CASSWSGNTEAFF
. | TRBJ1-5 | TRBV11-3 | TRBD1 | TGTGCCAGTAACAGGGGCGATCAGCCCCAGCATTTT | CASNRGDQPQHF
. | TRBJ2-3 | TRBV5-1 | TRBD2 | TGCGCCAGCAGCTCCAGACTAGCGAGCGCAGATACGCAGTATTTT | CASSSRLASADTQYF
. | TRBJ1-2 | TRBV2 | TRBD1 | TGTGCCAGCCTTTCTCCGGGACAGGGGTTGGATGGCTACACCTTC | CASLSPGQGLDGYTF
. | TRBJ1-1 | TRBV11-2 | TRBD1 | TGTGCCAGCAGCAGACAGGGATTTCGGGACACTGAAGCTTTCTTT | CASSRQGFRDTEAFF
few | TRBJ2-7 | TRBV5-6 | TRBD2 | TGTGCCAGCAGCTTGGGACTAGCGGGGGGCTCCTACGAGCAGTACTTC | CASSLGLAGGSYEQYF
. | TRBJ1-1 | TRBV10-2 | . | TGCGCCAGCAGTGAATCCGGGTTAAACACTGAAGCTTTCTTT | CASSESGLNTEAFF
. | TRBJ1-2 | TRBV9 | TRBD1 | TGTGCCAGCAGCAACCGACAGGGGTCATATGGCTACACCTTC | CASSNRQGSYGYTF
. | TRBJ1-3 | TRBV25-1 | . | TGTGCCAGCAGGACAGCAGGAAACACCATATATTTT | CASRTAGNTIYF
. | TRBJ2-6 | TRBV11-2 | . | TGTGCCAGCAGCTCCGGGACAACCTCTGGGGCCAACGTCCTGACTTTC | CASSSGTTSGANVLTF
. | TRBJ1-2 | TRBV10-2 | TRBD1 | TGCGCCAGCAGGCCCAACAGGGGAGCCTATGGCTACACCTTC | CASRPNRGAYGYTF
once | TRBJ1-1 | TRBV5-1 | TRBD1 | TGCGCCAGCAGCTCCTGGATTGGACAGGCCACTGAAGCTTTCTTT | CASSSWIGQATEAFF
. | TRBJ2-3 | TRBV28 | TRBD1 | TGTGCCAGCAGTTTGCCCCGGACAGGGCTCCCAGATACGCAGTATTTT | CASSLPRTGLPDTQYF
. | TRBJ2-1 | TRBV7-9 | . | TGTGCCAGCAGCTTAGCGGACAAAGGCAATGAGCAGTTCTTC | CASSLADKGNEQFF
. | TRBJ1-1 | TRBV6-5 | . | TGTGCCAGCGTCGAAAAGGGGGGGGACACTGAAGCTTTCTTT | CASVEKGGDTEAFF
. | TRBJ2-7 | TRBV19 | TRBD1 | TGTGCCAGTACCGCGGGACAGGGTGGCTCCTACGAGCAGTACTTC | CASTAGQGGSYEQYF
. | TRBJ1-2 | TRBV7-9 | TRBD1 | TGTGCCAGCAGCTTAGCCGGGACAGCTAACTATGGCTACACCTTC | CASSLAGTANYGYTF
. | TRBJ2-1 | TRBV19 | . | TGTGCCAGTAGGGGGGGGACACTGTACAATGAGCAGTTCTTC | CASRGGTLYNEQFF
few | TRBJ2-2 | TRBV10-2 | TRBD2 | TGCGCCAGCAGTGAACTAGCGCCTAACTATGGGGAGCTGTTTTTT | CASSELAPNYGELFF
. | TRBJ1-1 | TRBV27 | . | TGTGCCAGCAGTCTAGACACAGGTGCTGAAGCTTTCTTT | CASSLDTGAEAFF
. | TRBJ2-7 | TRBV6-1 | TRBD1 | TGTGCCAGCAGTGAACGGGGACAGGGCTACGAGCAGTACTTC | CASSERGQGYEQYF
. | TRBJ2-1 | TRBV2 | . | TGTGCCAGCAGTGAGGGCCCCAGCTCCTACAATGAGCAGTTCTTC | CASSEGPSSYNEQFF
. | TRBJ1-1 | TRBV7-9 | TRBD1 | TGTGCCAGCAGGTTACAGGGGTTCACTGAAGCTTTCTTT | CASRLQGFTEAFF
. | TRBJ1-6 | TRBV5-4 | TRBD1 | TGTGCCAGCAGATGGGACAGGGGCAATTCACCCCTCCACTTT | CASRWDRGNSPLHF
. | TRBJ1-5 | TRBV28 | TRBD1 | TGTGCCAGCAGGCAGGGGGCTCTTCAGCCCCAGCATTTT | CASRQGALQPQHF
. | TRBJ1-1 | TRBV5-1 | . | TGCGCCAGCAGCCCCCCGGGCAGGGTCTCTGCTGAAGCTTTCTTT | CASSPPGRVSAEAFF
. | TRBJ1-1 | TRBV5-4 | TRBD1 | TGTGCCAGCAGCTTGGGGACAGGGACTAACACTGAAGCTTTCTTT | CASSLGTGTNTEAFF
. | TRBJ1-2 | TRBV4-2 | . | TGTGCCAGCAGCCAAGATGTCTGGGAGTATGGCTACACCTTC | CASSQDVWEYGYTF
. | TRBJ1-1 | TRBV2 | . | TGTGCCAGCCGACAGTACCGGCGGGAGGCTGAAGCTTTCTTT | CASRQYRREAEAFF
. | TRBJ2-5 | TRBV4-1 | . | TGCGCCAGCAGCCGGTCAATTGCGGAAGAGACCCAGTACTTC | CASSRSIAEETQYF
. | TRBJ1-2 | TRBV5-6 | TRBD1 | TGTGCCAGCAGCTTGACAGGGGGCCCCTATGGCTACACCTTC | CASSLTGGPYGYTF
. | TRBJ2-5 | TRBV7-6 | TRBD2 | TGTGCCAGCAGCTCATATGCCTCCGGACTAGCGGGGGACACGGAGACCCAGTACTTC | CASSSYASGLAGDTETQYF
. | TRBJ2-2 | TRBV11-3 | TRBD2 | TGTGCCAGCAGCTTCACTAGCGGAACTAACACCGGGGAGCTGTTTTTT | CASSFTSGTNTGELFF
. | TRBJ1-5 | TRBV5-1 | . | TGCGCCAGCAGCTTGGAGGCAGGGGATCAGCCCCAGCATTTT | CASSLEAGDQPQHF
. | TRBJ1-2 | TRBV25-1 | . | TGTGCCAGCAGTGAATATTTTTCCTCCGGGGGGGGCTACACCTTC | CASSEYFSSGGGYTF
. | TRBJ2-7 | TRBV28 | TRBD2 | TGTGCCAGCAGTTTTATCGGGGGGGAGGACGAGCAGTACTTC | CASSFIGGEDEQYF
. | TRBJ1-1 | TRBV6-5 | . | TGTGCCAGCAGTAGAAACAGGGCACTGGGCGTTGAAGCTTTCTTT | CASSRNRALGVEAFF
. | TRBJ1-1 | TRBV7-3 | TRBD1 | TGTGCCAGCAGCTCCTGGACAGGGGTATACACTGAAGCTTTCTTT | CASSSWTGVYTEAFF
. | TRBJ2-1 | TRBV10-1 | TRBD2 | TGCGCCAGCAGTGAACGGGGGGAGGCCTGGAATGAGCAGTTCTTC | CASSERGEAWNEQFF
. | TRBJ2-3 | TRBV19 | TRBD2 | TGTGCCAGTAGTCCGATAGCGGGGACTAGCACAGATACGCAGTATTTT | CASSPIAGTSTDTQYF
. | TRBJ2-1 | TRBV4-1 | . | TGCGCCAGCAGCCAAGACGATTTTGCAGGTTACAATGAGCAGTTCTTC | CASSQDDFAGYNEQFF
. | TRBJ2-2 | TRBV14 | TRBD2 | TGTGCCAGCAGCCAAGTACGTCGCGGGGGGGCCTCCGGCGGGGAGCTGTTTTTT | CASSQVRRGGASGGELFF
. | TRBJ1-1 | TRBV7-3 | TRBD1 | TGTGCCAGCAGCTCAGGGGGCAACACTGAAGCTTTCTTT | CASSSGGNTEAFF
. | TRBJ2-7 | TRBV27 | . | TGTGCCAGCAGTACCCAGAACGGGACCTACGAGCAGTACTTC | CASSTQNGTYEQYF
. | TRBJ1-1 | TRBV3-1/TRBV3-2 | TRBD1 | TGTGCCAGCAGCCAATTCGGACAGGGTGATGAAGCTTTCTTT | CASSQFGQGDEAFF
. | TRBJ1-2 | TRBV5-1 | . | TGCGCCAGCAGTAAGGCTCTGGGACAACCAACTAACTATGGCTACACCTTC | CASSKALGQPTNYGYTF
. | TRBJ1-6 | TRBV6-5 | TRBD1 | TGTGCCAGCAGTCGTGGGACAGAGATCGGTTCACCCCTCCACTTT | CASSRGTEIGSPLHF
. | TRBJ2-2 | TRBV27 | TRBD2 | TGTGCCAGCACCTGGAGGAGACTAGCGGGGGACAACACCGGGGAGCTGTTTTTT | CASTWRRLAGDNTGELFF
. | TRBJ1-2 | TRBV30 | . | TGTGCCTGGTACACGGGGATGGGCTACACCTTC | CAWYTGMGYTF
. | TRBJ1-2 | TRBV12-3/TRBV12-4 | . | TGTGCCAGCAGCCCCCGAAGGGGGAATGGCTACACCTTC | CASSPRRGNGYTF